This T cell receptor (beta chain) was recovered during a study of spatial heterogeneity in lung cancer. Turning to the study itself: Beta-chain sequences consistently outnumbered alpha-chain sequences in detection. On average, each unique TCR and UMI combination appeared more than ten times in raw reads. Tumor-region counts of TCR transcripts tracked strongly with a T cell module score from matched bulk RNA-seq. Whole-study results and caveats: Mutation counts in tumors were tracked by counts of expanded intratumoral alpha and beta TCRs.

This clonotype was counted many times. Its antigen is as yet unknown. TCRdb analysed the 5' RACE reads with MiXCR anew, one entry per CDR3 protein. The profile shows roughly 10,000 distinct CDR3 sequences, 6% to 9.5% of them singletons. CDR1 and CDR2 (germline): SNHLY, FYNNEI. The CDR3 totals 15 residues. The V and J ends lost 8 bases and 4 bases, in that order; junction bases with no gene match: 7. Sample time point: sample taken at primary tumor resection. The sequenced material consisted of unsorted whole RNA from tumor, nontumor lung or frozen PBMC. The receptor's source is a female donor with early-stage non-small cell lung cancer. The rearrangement uses TRBV2 and TRBJ2-7, with 14 bases aligning to TRBD2. Material: lung tumor tissue, obtained at surgery. CDR3: CASEGLAGGSYEQYF. The CDR3 DNA reads as TGTGCCAGCGAAGGACTAGCGGGGGGATCGTACGAGCAGTACTTC.